Detailed here is one TCR beta chain. This clonotype was counted many times. The specificity of this receptor is unknown. No base qualities exist here, and no much larger clone lies one base off it. The CDR3 sequence holds 14 residues, the cysteine and phenylalanine included. The entry retains the CDR3 DNA only, 42 bases that are in frame from base 1. The germline V gene provides CDR1 SGHAT and CDR2 FQNNGV. Trimming at the junction amounts to 5 bases on V and 4 bases on J, and the germline ends lie 12 bases apart. This sample is drawn from a study of T cells in Graves' hyperthyroidism and ophthalmopathy (dated by TCRdb to about 2019). In the study overall: Peripheral blood was sampled at the time of initial diagnosis, prior to any treatment. TCR V-J signatures able to tell the groups apart were searched for in a discovery cohort of some 97 patients, of whom over 40 had Graves' ophthalmopathy and around 58 had stable Graves' hyperthyroidism. Prospective prediction of ophthalmopathy was tested in an independent validation cohort consisting of about 20 hyperthyroidism patients and 17 patients who later progressed to ophthalmopathy. The approximately 100 discovery patients were randomly split 7:3 into training and test sets. Thyroid tissue and blood T-cell repertoires from six Graves' hyperthyroidism patients were also compared in the study. Following sampling, methimazole starting at 30 mg daily was given to hyperthyroidism patients, and high-dose intravenous methylprednisolone was given to ophthalmopathy patients. The paper reports TCR Vbeta CDR3 sequencing of approximately 140 peripheral blood samples: approximately 41 ophthalmopathy, approximately 74 hyperthyroidism and approximately 17 progressor patients.

On the study overall, not on this receptor specifically: Blood samples also contained most of the expanded thyroid clonotypes (frequency above 0.001), which suggests that blood repertoires may reflect thyroid immune responses. No statistical method was used to fix the sample size in advance, and group allocation was not hidden from the investigators. In validation, the model predicted progression to ophthalmopathy with around 71% sensitivity and less than 75% specificity, a median of about 6.7 months before onset. A model built on a 13 V-J signature distinguished ophthalmopathy from stable hyperthyroidism, reaching about 88% sensitivity and around 81% specificity in cross-validation and 80%/75% in testing.

Graves' hyperthyroidism was defined as stable when no progression to ophthalmopathy occurred over 18 months of follow-up. The hyperthyroidism patients were between 18 and 65 years old and newly diagnosed, with a disease duration of less than 2 months. Any patient with an uncontrolled infection, another autoimmune disease, pregnancy or lactation was excluded. Diagnoses were established on the basis of clinical symptoms, serum thyroxine and TRAb, thyroid ultrasound, and orbital computed tomography. Ficoll-Paque density gradient centrifugation was used to isolate PBMCs from about 9 ml of fresh peripheral blood. Total RNA was extracted using Trizol reagent, and RNA quality was assessed on an Agilent 2100 Bioanalyzer. TCR beta CDR3 regions were amplified from RNA transcripts. A first-round RT-PCR of the TCR CDR3 used the HTBI primer set with the Qiagen OneStep RT-PCR kit. Libraries were constructed in a second round of multiplex PCR, after which size selection and purification were performed. Paired-end sequencing of the libraries was performed with 100 bp reads on an Illumina HiSeq2000. In the paper's pipeline: SOAPnuke was used to process the raw data, with reads discarded if the reads contained adapters or uncalled bases, had a mean Phred below 15, or lacked an exact constant-primer or identifier match. High-quality paired reads were merged with COPE v1.2.5, and unique nucleotide sequences were defined as clonotypes. Clonotypes were aligned to IMGT TRBV, TRBD and TRBJ reference segments using MiTCR v1.1. The analysis was restricted to V-J combinations with a frequency above 0.0001, which together covered 99% to 99.2% of the repertoires. A TCS score was defined as the ratio between F50 (clonal expansion) and ExV (chaos), using BLOSUM62-based TCRdist between CDR3 peptides within each V-J. Welch's t-statistics and random forest reduced several hundred V-J features to about 13, which were used in a naive Bayes classifier (R e1071). The public reads were reprocessed in TCRdb via fastp at Q25 and MiXCR, keeping in-frame beta chains. Records with the same CDR3 protein are collapsed into one entry carrying the most frequent genes and DNA. It is TCRdb's table, rather than the study itself, that gives the V and J calls and clone size. The sample table contains around 520,000 distinct CDR3 sequences; only one count was recorded for roughly 14% of them. The ten largest clonotypes hold 17% of the sample.

The sequenced sample was blood. The clonotype comes from a woman in her late teens or twenties with Graves' hyperthyroidism. In this chain, TRBV11-2 is recombined with TRBJ1-5; a confident D gene designation cannot be given. The DNA sequence follows: TGTGCCAGCAGCCAAGGTCACGCTAATCAGCCCCAGCATTTT. This is translated as CASSQGHANQPQHF.